The 20 T cell receptor beta chains below come from one sample, sequenced in a study of CD8+ T cells in alopecia areata. After isolation, RNA underwent reverse transcription to generate cDNA as the sequencing template. Here immunoSEQ multiplex PCR was the method, and the copy in TCRdb shows in-frame clones only, minus some. Listed for the sample are 270,000 or so clones, none seen a single time. Cell sorting was performed on pooled cutaneous lymph node cells with CD4, CD8alpha, NKG2D, NKG2ACE and other markers. The specimen sequenced was CD4+ T cells sorted from a lymph node. The receptors were gathered from a C3H/HeJ mouse with alopecia areata. As its MHC haplotype, the strain has H2-k.

Details on this clone: These gene names are mouse names. The CDR3 goes on 4 residues after the read ends, and that part is filled in from the germline J gene. The chain links TRBV13-3 to TRBJ2-3; 7 nucleotides align to TRBD1. The CDR3 totals 15 residues. V was clipped by 3 bases and J by 0 bases; unmatched bases: 4. CDR1 and CDR2 from the germline V gene are NNHDY and SYVADS. CDR3 DNA, as far as it was read: TGTGCCAGCAGTGGAGACAGGGCAAGTGCAGAA. This translates into CASSGDRASAE. The whole CDR3 is CASSGDRASAETLYF.

As concerns this clone: Each gene name is a mouse one. The read falls 4 residues short of the CDR3 end, and the missing part is taken from the germline J gene. This chain connects TRBV1 to TRBJ2-7, with a tentative D call TRBD2 (6 bases). CDR3 length: 15 residues. Germline V gene lookup returns CDR1 NSQYPW and CDR2 LRSPGD (reference sequence). The V end lost 6 bases, the J end lost 3 bases, and 18 bases lay between the germline ends. Incomplete CDR3 DNA: TGCACCTGCAGCCCATCCGGGACTTACCTCTAT. Translated: CTCSPSGTYLY. The full CDR3 is CTCSPSGTYLYEQYF.

About this clone itself: Gene names and germline refer to mouse. Other DNA variants within this sample encode the same CDR3. Partial CDR3 DNA: TGTGCCTGGAGTCTAGGGGTGGGCTCC. Translated, it gives CAWSLGVGS. The CDR3 reads in full as CAWSLGVGSDYTF. The chain recombines TRBV31 with TRBJ1-2, with TRBD1 as a possible D gene (5 bases). Read data end 4 residues before the CDR3 end; the end is taken from the germline J gene. This CDR3 is built from 13 residues. Trimming pared 0 bases from V and 4 bases from J, leaving 9 bases between. Looked up from germline, CDR1 is GKSSPN and CDR2 is SITVG.

Turning to this clone: Here the gene names and germline are mouse. The read is 4 residues too short to cover the CDR3 end, so that end is filled in from the germline J gene. This chain uses TRBV17 with TRBJ2-5, with 9 positions matching TRBD1. Germline V gene sequence: CDR1 MNHDT, CDR2 YYDKIL. This CDR3 has 15 amino acids. The CDR3 sequence is CASRNRQGEGDTQYF. The part of the CDR3 DNA that was read is TGTGCTAGCAGAAACAGACAGGGGGAAGGAGAC. Using reference TRBV17 and TRBJ2-5 for the parts outside the CDR3, the full variable domain is DTTVKQNPRYKLARVGKPVNLICSQTMNHDTMYWYQKKPNQAPKLLLFYYDKILNREADTFEKFQSSRPNNSFCSLYIGSAGLEYSAMYLCASRNRQGEGDTQYFGPGTRLLVL.

Remarks on this clone: Gene names and germline refer to mouse. The read is 4 residues too short to cover the CDR3 end, so that end is filled in from the germline J gene. The chain uses TRBV13-1 and TRBJ1-1; perhaps TRBD1 as D (6 bases). The CDR3 runs 15 residues. The V end lost 3 bases, the J end lost 1 base, and 13 bases lay between the germline ends. Germline lookup yields CDR1 NSHNY and CDR2 SYGAGN. The CDR3 DNA, read in part, is TGTGCCAGCAGTGGCTCCGGGACAAAAAACACA. It translates to CASSGSGTKNT. From start to end, the CDR3 is CASSGSGTKNTEVFF.

This clone was observed a few times. Each gene name is a mouse one. Sequencing ends 4 residues short of the CDR3 end; the germline J gene provides the rest. The chain links TRBV13-3 to TRBJ2-7, with a weak D call TRBD1 (6 bases). CDR3 length: 13 residues. The V gene's germline CDR1 is NNHDY and CDR2 SYVADS. CDR3 region: CASSDAGVNEQYF. CDR3 DNA (partial): TGTGCCAGCAGTGACGCAGGGGTGAAT.

A few counts support this clone. The genes are named according to mouse. Read data end 3 residues before the CDR3 end; the end is taken from the germline J gene. The same CDR3 is also encoded by other DNA sequences in this sample. V and J are TRBV19 and TRBJ1-6; TRBD1 matches 8 bases. TRBJ1-6 is an ORF, and what it does is uncertain. Germline loops: CDR1 FNHDT, CDR2 SITEND (reference sequence). The ends lost 2 bases at V and 5 bases at J; junction bases unmatched: 3. This CDR3 has 15 residues. Partial CDR3 DNA: TGTGCCAGCAGTATCAGGGGGCGAGATAATTCGCCC. Its translation is CASSIRGRDNSP. In full, the CDR3 is CASSIRGRDNSPLYF.

This clone has only a few counts. Mouse gene names and germline throughout. The sequence runs out 4 residues before the end of the CDR3; the remainder is reconstructed from the germline J gene. The rearrangement joins TRBV1 to TRBJ2-1; D is uncertain. Germline CDR1 and CDR2: NSQYPW and LRSPGD (reference sequence). The length of the CDR3 is 12 residues. The CDR3 protein is CTCSADWAEQFF. The sequenced part of the CDR3 DNA is TGCACCTGCAGTGCAGACTGGGCT.

This clone was seen only a few times. The genes are named according to mouse. The DNA ends 4 residues before the CDR3 does, and the rest of the CDR3 is filled in from the germline J gene. The chain links TRBV1 to TRBJ2-5, with 9 positions matching TRBD2. The trim removed 4 bases at V and 1 base at J, leaving 3 bases unmatched. Germline CDR1 NSQYPW, CDR2 LRSPGD (reference sequence). The CDR3 is made up of 15 amino acids. CDR3 region: CTCSDWGEDQDTQYF. The CDR3 bases that were read are TGCACCTGCAGTGACTGGGGGGAGGACCAAGAC.

Remarks on this clone: Mouse gene names apply. The DNA read from the CDR3 is TGTGCCAGCAGTGATGCAAGGAGGGGTTCCTATAATTCGCCC. Protein: CASSDARRGSYNSP. The CDR3, in full, reads CASSDARRGSYNSPLYF. The V call is TRBV13-1, the J call TRBJ1-6; possibly TRBD1 for D (5 bases). The CDR3 goes on 3 residues after the read ends, and that part is filled in from the germline J gene. Being an ORF, TRBJ1-6 has a function that is uncertain. The CDR3 is 17 residues long. From germline, CDR1 is NSHNY and CDR2 SYGAGN. V lost 0 bases, J lost 0 bases, and 10 bases lay in between.

Remarks on this clone: Mouse gene names apply. Read coverage stops 4 residues before the CDR3 terminus; the germline J gene supplies the remainder. V usage is TRBV13-2 and J usage is TRBJ2-2, with 9 bases matching TRBD2. From germline, CDR1 is NNHNN and CDR2 SYGAGS (reference sequence). With 3 bases clipped from V and 4 bases from J, the junction kept 1 base outside the gene matches. The CDR3 extends over 14 amino acids. CDR3 protein: CASGAGGGTGQLYF. The sequenced CDR3 bases are TGTGCCAGCGGTGCTGGGGGGGGCACCGGG.

Points on this clone: Genes and germline are mouse. The read ends 4 residues before the CDR3 terminus; that terminus is restored from the germline J gene. V is TRBV19 and J is TRBJ2-7, with TRBD1 matching 7 bases. The CDR3 runs to 13 residues. Germline CDR1 FNHDT, CDR2 SITEND (reference sequence). V gave up 4 bases and J gave up 2 bases; unmatched junction bases: 3. The CDR3 bases that were read are TGTGCCAGCAGTCCCGGGACAGCCTAT. Translation: CASSPGTAY. The whole CDR3 protein reads CASSPGTAYEQYF.

Remarks on this clone: Mouse germline and gene names are used. The read stops 4 residues short of the end of the CDR3; the missing end is completed from the germline J gene. The chain uses TRBV5 and TRBJ2-5, with 10 bases lining up with TRBD1. Germline V gene sequence: CDR1 LGHNA, CDR2 YNLKQL (reference sequence). The CDR3 totals 14 residues. CDR3 in amino acids: CASSLRDRGDTQYF. The sequenced CDR3 bases are TGTGCCAGCAGCCTCCGGGACAGGGGAGAC.

As regards this clone: Gene names and germline match the mouse. The read ends 4 residues before the CDR3 terminus; that terminus is restored from the germline J gene. The chain links TRBV5 to TRBJ2-1; TRBD2 aligns across 7 bases. In germline, CDR1 is LGHNA, CDR2 YNLKQL (reference sequence). J gave up 4 bases and V 4 bases, and 7 bases lay outside the gene matches. CDR3 size: 15 residues. This CDR3 reads CASSPQTGTYAEQFF. CDR3 DNA (partial): TGTGCCAGCAGCCCTCAGACTGGGACTTATGCT.

Remarks on this clone: Mouse germline and gene names are used. The read ends 4 residues before the CDR3 terminus; that terminus is restored from the germline J gene. Distinct nucleotide sequences in the sample also encode this CDR3. This rearrangement joins TRBV19 to TRBJ2-5; D is uncertain. This CDR3 is 11 amino acids long. The germline V gene has CDR1 FNHDT and CDR2 SITEND (reference sequence). Partial CDR3 DNA: TGTGCCAGCAGTATCCTAGAC. As protein: CASSILD. In full, the CDR3 is CASSILDTQYF.

This clone has a handful of counts. The gene names here belong to mouse. The read comes to an end 4 residues before the CDR3 does, leaving the germline J gene to fill in the end. The same CDR3 also results from other DNA sequences found in this sample. The V and J genes are TRBV19 and TRBJ2-7; D is uncertain. Germline V gene sequence: CDR1 FNHDT, CDR2 SITEND (reference sequence). This CDR3 has 12 amino acids. Incomplete CDR3 DNA: TGTGCCAGCAGTATAGTGGGTTAT. Its protein is CASSIVGY. The CDR3 in its entirety is CASSIVGYEQYF.

On this clone: Gene names follow the mouse nomenclature. The missing CDR3 end, 4 residues past where the read stops, is filled in from the germline J gene. This chain joins TRBV1 and TRBJ2-4; 7 bases match TRBD1. The V segment lost 5 bases and the J segment 0 bases; nucleotides outside the gene matches: 8. The CDR3 is 16 amino acids. CDR1 is NSQYPW, CDR2 LRSPGD, per germline (reference sequence). CDR3 loop: CTCSKDRDQSQNTLYF. Incomplete CDR3 DNA: TGCACCTGCAGTAAAGACAGGGACCAAAGTCAAAAC.

In its sample, this clone was seen many times. Gene names are mouse gene names. The missing CDR3 end, 3 residues past where the read stops, is filled in from the germline J gene. The J gene is TRBJ1-6, the V gene TRBV1; no firm D call. TRBJ1-6 is marked as an open reading frame, function uncertain. The germline V gene encodes CDR1 NSQYPW and CDR2 LRSPGD (reference sequence). The CDR3 covers 15 residues. The V and J ends lost 0 bases and 7 bases respectively, with 10 bases between them. Incomplete CDR3 DNA: TGCACCTGCAGTGCAGATGCCCCTGGGAATTCGCCC. Protein sequence: CTCSADAPGNSP. The CDR3, in full, reads CTCSADAPGNSPLYF.

This clone occurred a few times. Gene names and germline refer to mouse. The read is 4 residues too short to cover the CDR3 end, so that end is filled in from the germline J gene. The V call is TRBV13-3, the J call TRBJ1-2; no clear D. Per the germline V gene, CDR1 is NNHDY and CDR2 is SYVADS. V was cut by 2 bases and J by 4 bases, with 9 bases left in between. The CDR3 spans 13 residues. The DNA read from the CDR3 is TGTGCCAGCAGTGAAATGGGGTCCTCC. Amino acids: CASSEMGSS. The full-length CDR3 reads as CASSEMGSSDYTF.

Regarding this clone: Mouse germline and gene names are used. Read sequence stops 4 residues before the CDR3 end, and the germline J gene provides the missing end. Other DNA sequences from this sample encode an identical CDR3 as well. The V and J genes are TRBV19 and TRBJ2-5; 9 bases fit TRBD1. This CDR3 has 13 amino acids. V was clipped by 5 bases and J by 2 bases; unmatched bases: 0. Germline lookup yields CDR1 FNHDT and CDR2 SITEND (reference sequence). The CDR3 loop reads CASRTGGQDTQYF. The part of the CDR3 DNA that was read is TGTGCCAGCAGGACAGGGGGCCAAGAC. Supplemented by reference TRBV19 and TRBJ2-5, the full variable domain reads GGIITQTPKFLIGQEGQKLTLKCQQNFNHDTMYWYRQDSGKGLRLIYYSITENDLQKGDLSEGYDASREKKSSFSLTVTSAQKNEMAVFLCASRTGGQDTQYFGPGTRLLVL.